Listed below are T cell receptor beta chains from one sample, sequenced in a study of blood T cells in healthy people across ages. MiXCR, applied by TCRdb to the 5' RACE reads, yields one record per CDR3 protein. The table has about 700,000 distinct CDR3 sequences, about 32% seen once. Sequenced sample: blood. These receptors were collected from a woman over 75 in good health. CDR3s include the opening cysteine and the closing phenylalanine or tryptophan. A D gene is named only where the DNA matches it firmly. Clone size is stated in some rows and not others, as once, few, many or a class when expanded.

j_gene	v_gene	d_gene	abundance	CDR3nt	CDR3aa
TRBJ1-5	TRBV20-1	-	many	TGCAGTGCTAGAGGCGCAGGGGGCAATCAGCCCCAGCATTTT	CSARGAGGNQPQHF
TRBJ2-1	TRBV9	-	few	TGTGCCAGCAGCGCGGGTGGACTATCGGGTGGACGGAAGTTCTTC	CASSAGGLSGGRKFF
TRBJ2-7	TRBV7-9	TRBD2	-	TGTGCCAGCAGCTTAAAAGCCCCCTGGTTGGAAGCGGGAGATAAGTACGAGCAGTACTTC	CASSLKAPWLEAGDKYEQYF
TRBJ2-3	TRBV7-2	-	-	TGTGCCTGCAGCCCCTTGGTAGATACGCAGTATTTT	CACSPLVDTQYF
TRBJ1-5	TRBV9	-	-	TGTGCCAGCAGTGAACTTGACACTAGCAATCAGCCCCAGCATTTT	CASSELDTSNQPQHF
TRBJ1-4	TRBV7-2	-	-	TGTGCCAGCAGCTCCAGCCTTACAGGGAGGGATGAAAAACTGTTTTTT	CASSSSLTGRDEKLFF
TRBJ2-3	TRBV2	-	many	TGTGCCAGCAGGCCCCGGCACACAGATACGCAGTATTTT	CASRPRHTDTQYF
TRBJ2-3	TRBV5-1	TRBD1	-	TGCACCAGCAGCTTCCTTGGACAGGATTTGGATACGCAGTATTTT	CTSSFLGQDLDTQYF
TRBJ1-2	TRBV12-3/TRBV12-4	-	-	TGTGCCAGCAGTCTGACCCCTTATGGCTACACCTTC	CASSLTPYGYTF
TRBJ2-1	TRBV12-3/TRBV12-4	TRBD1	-	TGTGCCAGCAGTTTTACCGGGACAGTATACCATGAGCAGTTCTTC	CASSFTGTVYHEQFF
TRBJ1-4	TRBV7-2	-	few	TGTGCCAGCAGCTCAAGACCGAGGCCGTTAGAAAAACTGTTTTTT	CASSSRPRPLEKLFF
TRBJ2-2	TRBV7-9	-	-	TGTGCCAGCAGCCAAACCCTCGCGGTGCCCGGGGAGCTGTTTTTT	CASSQTLAVPGELFF
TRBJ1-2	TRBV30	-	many	TGTGCCTGGAGTGTATTAGGTGCTTATGGCTACACCTTC	CAWSVLGAYGYTF
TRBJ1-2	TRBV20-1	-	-	TGCAGTGCAGTCAAGGATGGCTACACCTTC	CSAVKDGYTF
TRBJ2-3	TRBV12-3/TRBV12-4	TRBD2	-	TGTGCCAGCAGTTTGCCGAGCGGGGGGGCCCTCAGCACAGATACGCAGTATTTT	CASSLPSGGALSTDTQYF
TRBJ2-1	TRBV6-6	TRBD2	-	TGTGCCAGCAGTTACTCTGGGAGGGGCAGGGAGGTCAATGAGCAGTTCTTC	CASSYSGRGREVNEQFF
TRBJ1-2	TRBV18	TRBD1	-	TGTGCCGGCTCACCAGGGGGCGGCTACACCTTC	CAGSPGGGYTF
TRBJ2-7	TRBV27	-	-	TGTGCCAGCAGTTTGACGGGTCTGAACGAGCAGTACTTC	CASSLTGLNEQYF
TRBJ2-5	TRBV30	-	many	TGTGCCTGGAGCTCCGGGCCCCTAGGGACCCAGTACTTC	CAWSSGPLGTQYF
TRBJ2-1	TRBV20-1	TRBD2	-	TGCAGTGCTGCCGAAATCCCCGGGACTAGCAGCCGCTCCTACAATGAGCAGTTCTTC	CSAAEIPGTSSRSYNEQFF
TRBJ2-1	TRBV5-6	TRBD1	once	TGTGCCAGCAGCTTAGAAGGGGGCAATCAGCAGTTCTTC	CASSLEGGNQQFF
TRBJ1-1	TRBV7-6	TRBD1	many	TGTGCCTGCGACAGGGAGGAAGCTTTCTTT	CACDREEAFF
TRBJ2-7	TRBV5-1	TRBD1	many	TGCGCCAGCAGCATTGTCCCGGGACAGGGCTACGAGCAGTACTTC	CASSIVPGQGYEQYF
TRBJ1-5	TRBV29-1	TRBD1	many	TGCAGCGCCACCACAGGGGGAGGTGAAAATCAGCCCCAGCATTTT	CSATTGGGENQPQHF
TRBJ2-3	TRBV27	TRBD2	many	TGTGCCAGCAGTTTGCAGCGGGGGTACGGAGATACGCAGTATTTT	CASSLQRGYGDTQYF
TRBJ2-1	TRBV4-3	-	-	TGCGCCAGCAGCCCCTACGAGGGGGGCAATGAGCAGTTCTTC	CASSPYEGGNEQFF
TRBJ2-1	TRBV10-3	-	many	TGTGCCATCAGCGTGACTGACAATGAGCAGTTCTTC	CAISVTDNEQFF
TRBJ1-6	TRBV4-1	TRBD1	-	TGCGCCAGCAGCCCAGGGACAGGGGGCGATTTTAATTCACCCCTCCACTTT	CASSPGTGGDFNSPLHF
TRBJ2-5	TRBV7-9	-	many	TGTGCCAGCAGCTTCATAGGGAGAGAGACCCAGTACTTC	CASSFIGRETQYF
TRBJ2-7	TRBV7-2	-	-	TGTGCCAGCAGTCGCAGGGCCTCCTACGAGCAGTACTTC	CASSRRASYEQYF
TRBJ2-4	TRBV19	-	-	TGTGCCAGTAGTATCGGGACTGTAGCCAAAAACATTCAGTACTTC	CASSIGTVAKNIQYF
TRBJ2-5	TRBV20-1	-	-	TGCAGTGCTAAGGACGGTACTAGCCCCGCCAAGGGAGAGACCCAGTACTTC	CSAKDGTSPAKGETQYF
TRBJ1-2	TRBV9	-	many	TGTGCCAGCAGCGTTCAGGGACTGGGCTATGGCTACACCTTC	CASSVQGLGYGYTF
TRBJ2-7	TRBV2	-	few	TGTGCCAGCAGTGAGGTGAGGGGAATCTACGAGCAGTACTTC	CASSEVRGIYEQYF
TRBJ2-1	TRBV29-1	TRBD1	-	TGCAGCGCTGCGGACAGGGTCCTTCGGGGGAATGAGCAGTTCTTC	CSAADRVLRGNEQFF
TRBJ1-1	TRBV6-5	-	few	TGTGCCAGCGGTCGGGGGAGGAACACTGAAGCTTTCTTT	CASGRGRNTEAFF
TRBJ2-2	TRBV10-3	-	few	TGTGCCATCGGGAGGGGGGGGTCGTCGTCCACCGGGGAGCTGTTTTTT	CAIGRGGSSSTGELFF
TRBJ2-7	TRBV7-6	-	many	TGTGCCAGCAGCCTCGAGCCCCCCGGCGGTTCCTACGAGCAGTACTTC	CASSLEPPGGSYEQYF
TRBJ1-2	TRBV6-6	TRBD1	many	TGTGCCAGCACCCTGACAGGGACGGACTCTGGCTACACCTTC	CASTLTGTDSGYTF
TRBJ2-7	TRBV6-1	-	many	TGTGCCAGCAGTGAAGCTTTCAGCAGCTCCTACGAGCAGTACTTC	CASSEAFSSSYEQYF
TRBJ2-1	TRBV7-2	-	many	TGTGCCAGCAGCTTAAACCGGAACAACAATGAGCAGTTCTTC	CASSLNRNNNEQFF
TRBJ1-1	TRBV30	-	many	TGTGCCTGGAGCCCGACAGGATACGGGGCTGAAGCTTTCTTT	CAWSPTGYGAEAFF
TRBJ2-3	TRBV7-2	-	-	TGTGCCAGCAAACCTCGCGGCACAGATACGCAGTATTTT	CASKPRGTDTQYF
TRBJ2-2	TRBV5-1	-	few	TGCGCCAGCAGCTTGGACAGAATGGGGACCGGGGAGCTGTTTTTT	CASSLDRMGTGELFF
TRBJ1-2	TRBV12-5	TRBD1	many	TGTGCTAGTGGTTTGAGCCGGGACAGAACTTATCGTAACTATGGCTACACCTTC	CASGLSRDRTYRNYGYTF
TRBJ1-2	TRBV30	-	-	TGTGCCTGGTGGATTGCATCCGGCGCGTTGGCGGGCTACACCTTC	CAWWIASGALAGYTF
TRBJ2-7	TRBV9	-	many	TGTGCCAGCAGCCCCCAGACGGTAGGGCACGAGCAGTACTTC	CASSPQTVGHEQYF
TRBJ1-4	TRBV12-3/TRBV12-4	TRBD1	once	TGTGCCAGCAGTATCTGGACAGGGGGCGTGGGAGCAACTAATGAAAAACTGTTTTTT	CASSIWTGGVGATNEKLFF
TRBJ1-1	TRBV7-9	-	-	TGTGCCAGCAGCTCAGTGGCTAGGCACCCCGAGGAAGCTTTCTTT	CASSSVARHPEEAFF